These 29 T cell receptor beta chains were all obtained from the same sample, sequenced in a study of cytomegalovirus exposure and HLA in healthy donors. With 60 Vbeta and 13 Jbeta primers, the PCR was carried out. Assay: immunoSEQ multiplex PCR; the TCRdb copy retains only in-frame clones and omits some. This table holds 85,000 to 130,000 clones, more than 75% found once. Sequenced sample: PBMCs. All receptors derive from a woman aged 50 to 60 in good health and CMV-seropositive.

This clone has a handful of counts. Relative to the germline gene, one junction end is altered; a read error may explain this. The V gene is TRBV5-1, the J gene TRBJ2-7; 7 nucleotides agree with TRBD1. This CDR3 has 14 amino acids. CDR1 SGHRS and CDR2 YFSETQ come from the germline V gene. CDR3 protein: CASSLAPDRDEQYF. In DNA, the CDR3 is TGCGCCAGCAGTTTGGCCCCTGACAGGGACGAGCAGTACTTC.

This clone was found once. The chain couples TRBV4-1 to TRBJ2-3; TRBD1 matches 8 bases. In germline, CDR1 is MGHRA, CDR2 YSYEKL. The CDR3 is made up of 15 amino acids. With 5 bases clipped from V and 2 bases from J, the junction kept 6 bases outside the gene matches. The CDR3 here is CASSGWTGNTDTQYF. The CDR3 region has the DNA TGCGCCAGCAGCGGATGGACAGGGAACACAGATACGCAGTATTTT.

The rearrangement joins TRBV5-1 to TRBJ1-4, with 10 bases identical to TRBD1. The CDR3 runs to 20 residues. V lost 5 bases, J lost 0 bases, and 16 bases stayed unmatched. Germline loops: CDR1 SGHRS, CDR2 YFSETQ. The CDR3 protein is CASRNTRGQGRRATNEKLFF. The CDR3, as DNA: TGCGCCAGCAGAAATACAAGGGGACAGGGGAGAAGGGCAACTAATGAAAAACTGTTTTTT.

The chain employs TRBV5-1 and TRBJ2-1, with 13 bases lining up with TRBD2. Germline assignment: CDR1 SGHRS and CDR2 YFSETQ. The trim removed 1 base at V and 8 bases at J, leaving 6 bases unmatched. There are 16 residues in the CDR3. This chain's CDR3 is CASSLRLAGGWDEQFF. CDR3 nucleotides: TGCGCCAGCAGCTTGAGACTAGCGGGAGGCTGGGATGAGCAGTTCTTC.

In the case of this clone: Other DNA sequences in the sample encode the same CDR3. CDR3 region: CASSVHGTPQGGGYTF. Written as DNA, the CDR3 is TGTGCCAGCAGCGTCCACGGGACTCCCCAGGGGGGCGGCTACACCTTC. V is TRBV9 and J is TRBJ1-2; 7 bases are shared with TRBD1. Germline V gene lookup returns CDR1 SGDLS and CDR2 YYNGEE. With 2 bases clipped from V and 8 bases from J, the junction kept 15 bases outside the gene matches. CDR3 length: 16 residues. Based on the CDR3 plus reference TRBV9 and TRBJ1-2, the full variable domain is DSGVTQTPKHLITATGQRVTLRCSPRSGDLSVYWYQQSLDQGLQFLIQYYNGEERAKGNILERFSAQQFPDLHSELNLSSLELGDSALYFCASSVHGTPQGGGYTFGSGTRLTVV.

This chain joins TRBV9 and TRBJ2-7, with 8 bases fitting TRBD2. Unmatched junction bases numbered 10, after V lost 7 bases and J lost 7 bases. CDR3 length: 13 residues. Per germline, CDR1 SGDLS and CDR2 YYNGEE. The CDR3 sequence: CASGGGRGGEQYF. CDR3 in DNA: TGTGCCAGCGGCGGGGGGCGCGGTGGAGAGCAGTACTTC.

V gene TRBV11-2 combines with J gene TRBJ2-7; 12 bases match TRBD2. From germline, CDR1 is SGHAT and CDR2 FQNNGV. The CDR3 runs 16 residues. After removal of 5 bases from V and 6 bases from J, the junction contained 11 bases not matched to a gene. For the CDR3, the DNA is TGTGCCAGCAGCCTACTAGCGGGAGGCCCCCTGGGCGAGCAGTACTTC. Its translation: CASSLLAGGPLGEQYF.

The gene calls are TRBV7-9 and TRBJ1-1; tentatively, D is TRBD1 (6 bases). Germline CDR1 is SEHNR and CDR2 is FQNEAQ (reference sequence). CDR3 size: 16 residues. The ends were cut back, 10 bases at V and 5 bases at J, with 26 bases in the middle. Here the CDR3 DNA reads TGTGCCACCCTCGCTGGGGGGGGACCCCAGGGGACTGAAGCTTTCTTT. This encodes CATLAGGGPQGTEAFF. Full variable domain (outside the CDR3, taken from reference TRBV7-9 and TRBJ1-1): DTGVSQNPRHKITKRGQNVTFRCDPISEHNRLYWYRQTLGQGPEFLTYFQNEAQLEKSRLLSDRFSAERPKGSFSTLEIQRTEQGDSAMYLCATLAGGGPQGTEAFFGQGTRLTVV.

The chain has TRBV5-1 and TRBJ1-2; weak D call: TRBD1 (6 bases). V lost 4 bases and J 1 base, leaving 8 bases between the germline ends. Germline V gives CDR1 SGHRS, CDR2 YFSETQ. The CDR3 is made up of 13 amino acids. CDR3 region: CASSRGHNYGYTF. CDR3 in DNA: TGCGCCAGCAGCCGGGGACATAACTATGGCTACACCTTC.

This clone was seen a few times. The J gene is TRBJ1-1, the V gene TRBV30; a possible D gene is TRBD1 (5 bases). The CDR3 sequence is 16 residues long. V shed 0 bases and J shed 0 bases, with 14 bases lying between them. CDR1 and CDR2 (germline): GTSNPN, SVGIG (reference sequence). This chain's CDR3 is CAWSVILGGVNTEAFF. Here the CDR3 DNA reads TGTGCCTGGAGTGTAATCTTGGGGGGGGTGAACACTGAAGCTTTCTTT.

V is TRBV30 and J is TRBJ2-3; D may be TRBD2 (6 bases). V was cut by 4 bases and J by 1 base, with 18 bases left in between. Germline assignment: CDR1 GTSNPN and CDR2 SVGIG (reference sequence). The CDR3 has 16 amino acids. The CDR3 coding sequence is TGTGCCTGGAAGTCGTCCCGAGGCGGGGGCACAGATACGCAGTATTTT. This codes for CAWKSSRGGGTDTQYF. The full variable domain, its missing parts supplied by reference TRBV30 and TRBJ2-3, is SQTIHQWPATLVQPVGSPLSLECTVEGTSNPNLYWYRQAAGRGLQLLFYSVGIGQISSEVPQNLSASRPQDRQFILSSKKLLLSDSGFYLCAWKSSRGGGTDTQYFGPGTRLTVL.

In its sample, this clone was seen a few times. V usage is TRBV11-2 and J usage is TRBJ2-5; tentatively, D is TRBD1 (6 bases). Trimming took off 5 bases at V and 7 bases at J, with 17 bases between the two ends. Germline V gene lookup returns CDR1 SGHAT and CDR2 FQNNGV. The CDR3 has 14 residues. This chain's CDR3 is CASSADSLGWTQYF. In nucleotides, the CDR3 is TGTGCCAGCAGCGCGGACAGTCTCGGGTGGACCCAGTACTTC. The variable domain in full, completed from reference TRBV11-2 and TRBJ2-5, reads EAGVAQSPRYKIIEKRQSVAFWCNPISGHATLYWYQQILGQGPKLLIQFQNNGVVDDSQLPKDRFSAERLKGVDSTLKIQPAKLEDSAVYLCASSADSLGWTQYFGPGTRLLVL.

The chain combines TRBV9 with TRBJ2-2; maybe TRBD2 (7 bases). V was clipped by 3 bases and J by 6 bases, with 9 bases between them. There are 13 residues in the CDR3. The germline V gene encodes CDR1 SGDLS and CDR2 YYNGEE. The CDR3 here is CASSEGGAGELFF. The CDR3 DNA is TGTGCCAGCAGCGAGGGGGGGGCCGGGGAGCTGTTTTTT.

The V gene is TRBV10-1, the J gene TRBJ1-1; D is unresolved. CDR3 length: 13 amino acids. Germline V gene data show CDR1 as WNHNN and CDR2 as SYGVQD (reference sequence). V was trimmed by 5 bases and J by 4 bases, leaving 11 bases between them. The CDR3 DNA follows: TGCGCCAGCAGTCCCGGAGACCGCACTGAAGCTTTCTTT. Protein sequence: CASSPGDRTEAFF.

The CDR3 region has the DNA TGTGCCTGGAACCCGGAATCGTTGCGGGAAGACACAGATACGCAGTATTTT. This translates into CAWNPESLREDTDTQYF. The rearrangement links TRBV30 to TRBJ2-3; TRBD2 is a possible D gene (6 bases). The CDR3 has 17 amino acids. The germline gives CDR1 GTSNPN, CDR2 SVGIG (reference sequence). Trimming removed 4 bases from V and 2 bases from J, with 22 bases in between.

The J gene is TRBJ2-7, the V gene TRBV10-3; tentatively, D is TRBD2 (5 bases). The V end lost 6 bases, the J end lost 4 bases, and 13 bases lay between the germline ends. The germline CDR1 and CDR2 sequences are ENHRY and SYGVKD. This CDR3 has 13 residues. CDR3 nucleotides: TGTGCCATCAGCGAAGGAGGCCGGTACGAGCAGTACTTC. Translating gives CAISEGGRYEQYF.

V gene TRBV27 combines with J gene TRBJ2-3, with D maybe TRBD2 (5 bases). CDR3 length equals 16 residues. The V and J ends lost 2 bases and 0 bases respectively, with 12 bases between them. Germline V gene sequence: CDR1 MNHEY, CDR2 SMNVEV (reference sequence). The CDR3 DNA sequence: TGTGCCAGCAGTTTACGGCTAGCAGCTAGCACAGATACGCAGTATTTT. The encoded protein is CASSLRLAASTDTQYF.

This clone was observed a single time. The J gene is TRBJ1-6, the V gene TRBV7-8; TRBD1 agrees at 9 bases. V dropped 3 bases and J dropped 9; count of bases not matched to a gene: 3. The CDR3 runs 14 residues. The germline V gene has CDR1 SGHVS and CDR2 FQNEAQ. The DNA for the CDR3 is TGTGCCAGCAGCTTGACAGGGGGTGGTTCACCCCTCCACTTT. Amino acids: CASSLTGGGSPLHF.

The chain recombines TRBV7-9 with TRBJ2-7; TRBD1 agrees at 10 bases. This CDR3 region has 13 residues. The V gene end was trimmed by 1 base and the J gene end by 6 bases; junction bases not matched to a gene: 0. Per germline, CDR1 SEHNR and CDR2 FQNEAQ (reference sequence). CDR3 loop: CASSLGTGGEQYF. In DNA form, the CDR3 reads TGTGCCAGCAGCTTAGGGACAGGGGGCGAGCAGTACTTC.

The chain couples TRBV2 to TRBJ2-1; maybe TRBD2 (5 bases). The germline CDR1 and CDR2 sequences are SNHLY and FYNNEI. CDR3 length: 14 residues. The V and J ends lost 3 bases and 3 bases respectively, with 9 bases between them. The CDR3, as DNA: TGTGCCAGCAGTGACTCTCGGGGCTACAATGAGCAGTTCTTC. Translating gives CASSDSRGYNEQFF.

This sequence joins TRBV18 and TRBJ1-2; 8 positions match TRBD1. After removal of 1 base from V and 6 bases from J, the junction contained 7 bases not matched to a gene. The CDR3 is made up of 15 amino acids. CDR1 and CDR2 from the germline V gene are KGHSH and LQKENI. CDR3 nucleotides: TGTGCCAGCTCACCACAATCAGGGGGCGGTAATGGCTACACCTTC. Translated: CASSPQSGGGNGYTF.

The chain carries TRBV18 and TRBJ1-4; TRBD1 matches at 8 bases. Germline-derived CDR1 and CDR2 are KGHSH and LQKENI. This CDR3 spans 15 amino acids. Trimming at V came to 6 bases and at J to 5 bases, leaving 8 bases not matched to a gene. As DNA, the CDR3 is TGTGCCAGCTCCCCCACAGGGGGGAAAAATGAAAAACTGTTTTTT. Its translation: CASSPTGGKNEKLFF.

For the CDR3, the DNA is TGTGCCAGCACCTCGTTTGAAGTGCCCCGAGGTCAGTTCTTC. This gives the protein CASTSFEVPRGQFF. The chain links TRBV2 to TRBJ2-1; unclear D gene. The CDR3 is made up of 14 amino acids. The germline V gene encodes CDR1 SNHLY and CDR2 FYNNEI. Trimming left V 7 bases short and J 13 bases short, with 23 bases between. Full variable domain (rest looked up from reference TRBV2 and TRBJ2-1): EPEVTQTPSHQVTQMGQEVILRCVPISNHLYFYWYRQILGQKVEFLVSFYNNEISEKSEIFDDQFSVERPDGSNFTLKIRSTKLEDSAMYFCASTSFEVPRGQFFGPGTRLTVL.

The chain recombines TRBV19 with TRBJ2-7; 9 bases align to TRBD1. The CDR3 has 14 amino acids. Trimming at V came to 5 bases and at J to 1 base, leaving 3 bases not matched to a gene. The germline V gene encodes CDR1 LNHDA and CDR2 SQIVND (reference sequence). The CDR3 reads CASSWGQGSYEQYF. In nucleotides, the CDR3 is TGTGCCAGTAGTTGGGGACAGGGTTCCTACGAGCAGTACTTC.

A remark on this clone: The same CDR3 is also encoded by other DNA sequences in this sample. The V gene is TRBV9, the J gene TRBJ2-2; 8 nucleotides agree with TRBD2. The germline gives CDR1 SGDLS, CDR2 YYNGEE. The CDR3 runs to 15 residues. The trim removed 2 bases at V and 5 bases at J, leaving 5 bases unmatched. CDR3 nucleotide sequence: TGTGCCAGCAGCGTTTCGGGAGGGCGAACCGGGGAGCTGTTTTTT. Its protein is CASSVSGGRTGELFF.

This clone has a handful of counts. The V call is TRBV7-6, the J call TRBJ2-7, with 14 bases fitting TRBD2. Unmatched junction bases numbered 3, after V lost 5 bases and J lost 6 bases. The CDR3 is 14 residues long. Germline CDR1 and CDR2: SGHVS and FNYEAQ. The CDR3 coding sequence is TGTGCCAGCAGCCTGACTAGCGGGAGGGCCGAGCAGTACTTC. Protein sequence: CASSLTSGRAEQYF.

The chain carries TRBV21-1 and TRBJ2-7; TRBD1 is the table's D call, not checked against the DNA. TRBV21-1 is termed a pseudogene. The CDR3 runs to 17 residues. The chain's CDR3 is CAVSNPPPGQRSYEQYF. In DNA, the CDR3 is TGTGCCGTATCCAATCCCCCGCCGGGACAGAGATCCTACGAGCAGTACTTC.

The chain couples TRBV2 to TRBJ2-3; D may be TRBD2 (6 bases). The ends were cut back, 7 bases at V and 3 bases at J, with 26 bases in the middle. CDR3 length: 18 amino acids. CDR1 SNHLY and CDR2 FYNNEI come from the germline V gene. The CDR3 nucleotides are TGTGCCAGCAACTTAGGGCAAGGACGGTCAGGAGGGACAGATACGCAGTATTTT. Residues: CASNLGQGRSGGTDTQYF.

The chain recombines TRBV27 with TRBJ1-1; 7 nucleotides line up with TRBD1. The ends lost 6 bases at V and 8 bases at J; junction bases unmatched: 3. The CDR3 extends over 11 amino acids. CDR1 and CDR2 from the germline V gene are MNHEY and SMNVEV (reference sequence). The CDR3 region has the DNA TGTGCCAGCAGGACGACAGGGGAAGCTTTCTTT. Encoded protein: CASRTTGEAFF.